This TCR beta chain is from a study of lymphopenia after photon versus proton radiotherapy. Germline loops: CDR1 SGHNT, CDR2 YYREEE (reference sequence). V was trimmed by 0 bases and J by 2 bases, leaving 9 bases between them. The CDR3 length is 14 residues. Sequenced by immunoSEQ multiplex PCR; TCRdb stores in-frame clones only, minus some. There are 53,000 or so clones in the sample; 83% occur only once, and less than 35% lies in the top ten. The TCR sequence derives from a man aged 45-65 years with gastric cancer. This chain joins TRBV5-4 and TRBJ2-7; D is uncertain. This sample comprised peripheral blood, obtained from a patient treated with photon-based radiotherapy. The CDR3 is CASSLDRTTYEQYF. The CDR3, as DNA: TGTGCCAGCAGCTTGGACAGAACTACCTACGAGCAGTACTTC. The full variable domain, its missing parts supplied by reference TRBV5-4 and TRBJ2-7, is ETGVTQSPTHLIKTRGQQVTLRCSSQSGHNTVSWYQQALGQGPQFIFQYYREEENGRGNFPPRFSGLQFPNYSSELNVNALELDDSALYLCASSLDRTTYEQYFGPGTRLTVT.